This T cell receptor beta chain is drawn from a study of T cell changes during pregnancy in multiple sclerosis. CDR1 and CDR2 from the germline V gene are MDHEN and SYDVKM. Trimming took 5 bases from V and 3 from J, leaving 7 bases between them. The length of the CDR3 is 12 residues. TCRdb's copy holds only in-frame clones and misses some; the assay was immunoSEQ multiplex PCR. Among 55,000 or so clones listed, around 93% were seen once. The chain combines TRBV28 with TRBJ1-2; D uncertain. The sample here was CD4+ T cells from peripheral blood mononuclear cells, taken after pregnancy. This receptor was identified in a female donor in good health, enrolled as a control in a pregnancy study. Here the CDR3 reads CASSISDYGYTF. CDR3 sequence (DNA): TGTGCCAGCAGTATTTCGGACTATGGCTACACCTTC.